A single T cell receptor (beta chain) is shown here with its context. The antigen is not known. Arm-PCR of CDR3 regions with iRepertoire HTBI primers generated TCR beta libraries. TCRdb re-analysed the multiplex PCR reads in MiXCR, keeping a single row per CDR3 protein. The table shows hundreds of thousands of distinct CDR3 sequences, with roughly 15% occurring only once. This sample is part of a study of regulatory T cells in long-lasting Graves disease. Study-wide results and limits: Limited samples may have lowered accuracy. When disease was persistent, TRBV28, TRBJ1-2 and TRBJ2-5 were the favored segments. Persistent Graves' patients possessed reduced TCR diversity relative to recently diagnosed ones.

The ends were cut back, 6 bases at V and 10 bases at J, with 13 bases in the middle. The CDR3 runs 12 residues. Germline-derived CDR1 and CDR2 are DFQATT and SNEGSKA (reference sequence). Time point: newly diagnosed GD, antithyroid drugs for less than 3 months. Construction of the TCR library relied on RNA isolated from PBMCs. The sample consisted of peripheral blood mononuclear cells (PBMCs), taken at new diagnosis, from a patient treated with antithyroid drugs. This TCR was recovered from a female donor with Graves disease. This sequence joins TRBV20-1 and TRBJ1-6, with a weak D call TRBD1 (5 bases). In DNA form, the CDR3 reads TGCAGTGCAGCACCACAGGAATCACCCCTCCACTTT. Translation: CSAAPQESPLHF.